This passage covers 3 T cell receptor beta chains from one sample sequenced in a study of T cell repertoires in cytomegalovirus infection. TCRdb independently ran MiXCR on the reads; one entry per CDR3 protein. Here the sample spans hundreds of thousands of distinct CDR3 sequences, roughly a sixth being singletons. Material: PBMCs. The origin of the receptors is a human donor in good health (CMV status not recorded). Some clones in this sample may be carry-over from other donors' samples.

The sample holds many counts of this clonotype. For the CDR3, the DNA is TGTGCCAGCAACCCCGGGCGCAATCAGCCCCAGCATTTT. Its translation: CASNPGRNQPQHF. The chain recombines TRBV2 with TRBJ1-5, with unresolved D. Germline loops: CDR1 SNHLY, CDR2 FYNNEI. CDR3 length equals 13 residues. Trimming took 7 bases from V and 2 from J, leaving 9 bases between them. Filled out from reference TRBV2 and TRBJ1-5, the complete variable domain reads EPEVTQTPSHQVTQMGQEVILRCVPISNHLYFYWYRQILGQKVEFLVSFYNNEISEKSEIFDDQFSVERPDGSNFTLKIRSTKLEDSAMYFCASNPGRNQPQHFGDGTRLSIL.

CDR3 loop: CASSEYGQDGYTF. CDR3 DNA: TGTGCCAGCAGTGAATACGGACAGGATGGCTACACCTTC. The rearrangement joins TRBV2 to TRBJ1-2, with 7 bases that match TRBD1. Germline CDR1 is SNHLY and CDR2 is FYNNEI. This CDR3 comprises 13 residues. Germline trimming cut 2 bases from V and 6 bases from J; bases unmatched to any gene: 3.

This clonotype was observed many times. This chain joins TRBV4-1 and TRBJ2-2, with D perhaps matching TRBD1 (6 bases). This CDR3 region has 15 residues. V was cut by 1 base and J by 4 bases, with 10 bases left in between. Per the germline V gene, CDR1 is MGHRA and CDR2 is YSYEKL. The CDR3, as DNA: TGCGCCAGCAGCCAAGGGACAGTCTCCACCGGGGAGCTGTTTTTT. It specifies CASSQGTVSTGELFF.